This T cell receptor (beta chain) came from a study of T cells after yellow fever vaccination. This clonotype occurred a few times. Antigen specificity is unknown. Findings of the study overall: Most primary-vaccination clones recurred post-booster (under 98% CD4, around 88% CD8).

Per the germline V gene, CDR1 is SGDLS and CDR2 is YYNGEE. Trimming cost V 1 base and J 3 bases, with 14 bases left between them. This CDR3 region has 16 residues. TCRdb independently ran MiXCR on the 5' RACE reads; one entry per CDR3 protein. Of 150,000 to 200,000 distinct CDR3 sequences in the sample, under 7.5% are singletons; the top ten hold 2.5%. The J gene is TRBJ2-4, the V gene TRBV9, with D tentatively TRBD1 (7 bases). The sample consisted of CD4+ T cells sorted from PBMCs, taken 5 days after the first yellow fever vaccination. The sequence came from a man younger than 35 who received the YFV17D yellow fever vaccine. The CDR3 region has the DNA TGTGCCAGCAGCGTACGGGGGCAGGGGGACAAAAACATTCAGTACTTC. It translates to CASSVRGQGDKNIQYF.